This passage covers 23 T cell receptor beta chains from one sample sequenced in a study of cytomegalovirus exposure and HLA in healthy donors. Primers: 60 Vbeta forward and 13 Jbeta reverse. Some clones are missing from TCRdb's copy, which holds only in-frame ones; the method was immunoSEQ multiplex PCR. The table includes approximately 150,000 clones, about 80% detected once. What was sequenced was PBMCs. These receptors all come from a man aged 35-49 years in good health and CMV-seropositive.

The chain joins TRBV20-1 to TRBJ2-5; D is possibly TRBD2 (6 bases). V shed 7 bases and J shed 5 bases, with 8 bases lying between them. The CDR3 loop spans 10 amino acids. In germline, CDR1 is DFQATT, CDR2 SNEGSKA (reference sequence). CDR3 in amino acids: CSVGRETQYF. The CDR3 DNA follows: TGCAGTGTTGGGAGGGAGACCCAGTACTTC.

This clone was recorded only once. V usage is TRBV28 and J usage is TRBJ2-4; D may be TRBD1 (6 bases). This CDR3 region has 15 residues. Per germline, CDR1 MDHEN and CDR2 SYDVKM. V was cut by 1 base and J by 5 bases, with 12 bases left in between. The CDR3, as DNA: TGTGCCAGCAGTTTATCAGGGGTGGTGGAAAACATTCAGTACTTC. It codes for CASSLSGVVENIQYF.

This clone was seen more than once but under ten times. This chain connects TRBV5-1 to TRBJ2-3; perhaps TRBD1 as D (6 bases). Between the trimmed V and J ends, which lost 9 bases and 1 base, there was a span of 18 bases. CDR3 length: 15 amino acids. Germline lookup yields CDR1 SGHRS and CDR2 YFSETQ. CDR3 residues: CATGVGGVGTDTQYF. CDR3 bases: TGCGCCACCGGCGTTGGGGGCGTTGGCACAGATACGCAGTATTTT.

The J gene is TRBJ2-7, the V gene TRBV18; TRBD2 matches at 8 bases. Trimming cost V 6 bases and J 6 bases; bases outside gene matches: 10. This CDR3 is 14 amino acids long. Germline V gives CDR1 KGHSH, CDR2 LQKENI. CDR3 sequence reads: CASSAGTSISEQYF. The CDR3, as DNA: TGTGCCAGCTCGGCCGGGACTAGTATATCCGAGCAGTACTTC. Variable domain in full (rest from reference TRBV18 and TRBJ2-7): NAGVMQNPRHLVRRRGQEARLRCSPMKGHSHVYWYRQLPEEGLKFMVYLQKENIIDESGMPKERFSAEFPKEGPSILRIQQVVRGDSAAYFCASSAGTSISEQYFGPGTRLTVT.

The rearrangement links TRBV28 to TRBJ2-7; D unclear. This CDR3 region has 14 residues. From germline, CDR1 is MDHEN and CDR2 SYDVKM. Deletions cut 7 bases from V and 1 base from J, with 14 bases between. The CDR3 sequence: CASIPRGLSYEQYF. The CDR3 DNA sequence: TGTGCCAGCATCCCTCGTGGGCTATCCTACGAGCAGTACTTC.

The chain joins TRBV5-1 to TRBJ1-1; a possible D gene is TRBD1 (5 bases). This CDR3 is 15 amino acids long. The ends were cut back, 4 bases at V and 0 bases at J, with 13 bases in the middle. The V gene's germline CDR1 is SGHRS and CDR2 YFSETQ. The chain's CDR3 is CASSPRTDMNTEAFF. The CDR3 region has the DNA TGCGCCAGCAGCCCCCGGACGGACATGAACACTGAAGCTTTCTTT.

The chain carries TRBV19 and TRBJ2-5; 8 bases fit TRBD1. The J call could be wrong; TRBJ2-7 is a better fit for the DNA end. The CDR3 is 15 residues long. CDR1 is LNHDA, CDR2 SQIVND, per germline (reference sequence). The CDR3 DNA is TGTGCCAGTAGTATTACTCGGGACAGGTCCTACGAGCAGTACTTC. Its protein is CASSITRDRSYEQYF.

This chain links TRBV5-4 with TRBJ2-7; D gene unclear. Germline loops: CDR1 SGHNT, CDR2 YYREEE (reference sequence). This CDR3 contains 14 residues. The V end was cut by 7 bases, the J end by 2 bases, with 16 bases between. Here the CDR3 DNA reads TGTGCCAGCCTTAATCCCTCCTCCCCCTACGAGCAGTACTTC. It codes for CASLNPSSPYEQYF.

The chain combines TRBV5-6 with TRBJ2-3; D is possibly TRBD1 (6 bases). This CDR3 is 16 amino acids long. Trimming pared 3 bases from V and 1 base from J, leaving 15 bases between. Looked up from germline, CDR1 is SGHDT and CDR2 is YYEEEE. CDR3 in DNA: TGTGCCAGCAGCTCTACAGGGTCTGTGCGCACAGATACGCAGTATTTT. It is translated as CASSSTGSVRTDTQYF.

This rearrangement joins TRBV28 to TRBJ1-2, with D maybe TRBD1 (5 bases). The CDR3 has 13 residues. The germline V gene encodes CDR1 MDHEN and CDR2 SYDVKM. Trimming stripped 6 bases from V and 5 bases from J, with 13 bases between. This CDR3 reads CASSTGLLYGYTF. In nucleotides, the CDR3 is TGTGCCAGCAGCACGGGACTCCTATATGGCTACACCTTC.

The chain links TRBV5-6 to TRBJ2-7; D possibly corresponds to TRBD2 (6 bases). Per germline, CDR1 SGHDT and CDR2 YYEEEE. The V end lost 2 bases, the J end lost 1 base, and 13 bases lay between the germline ends. This CDR3 spans 15 amino acids. CDR3 nucleotide sequence: TGTGCCAGCAGCTTTGGAGGGATGAATTCCTACGAGCAGTACTTC. Translated, it gives CASSFGGMNSYEQYF.

The V gene is TRBV10-3, the J gene TRBJ1-1; D unresolved. This CDR3 region has 14 residues. CDR1 and CDR2 (germline): ENHRY, SYGVKD. V was shortened by 8 bases and J by 0 bases, with 13 bases between the two germline ends. As DNA, the CDR3 is TGTGCCATCTCTCCCGGTAATCTGAACACTGAAGCTTTCTTT. This codes for CAISPGNLNTEAFF.

V is TRBV19 and J is TRBJ2-5; D may be TRBD1 (6 bases). The CDR3 length is 13 residues. Germline-derived CDR1 and CDR2 are LNHDA and SQIVND (reference sequence). Trimming stripped 4 bases from V and 5 bases from J, with 11 bases between. The CDR3 coding sequence is TGTGCCAGTAGTACGAACAGGGCGGAGACCCAGTACTTC. Translating gives CASSTNRAETQYF.

V is TRBV5-1 and J is TRBJ2-2; D may be TRBD2 (6 bases). Germline loops: CDR1 SGHRS, CDR2 YFSETQ. The CDR3 spans 14 residues. Trimming shortened V by 4 bases and J by 5 bases, and 12 bases separated the two germline ends. CDR3 nucleotides: TGCGCCAGCAGCGGGGGGTCGGTTACCGGGGAGCTGTTTTTT. Translating gives CASSGGSVTGELFF.

This clone was observed a few times. The genes are TRBV7-2 and TRBJ2-7; D may be TRBD2 (6 bases). The CDR3 contains 13 residues. Trimming stripped 8 bases from V and 1 base from J, with 12 bases between. CDR1 and CDR2 (germline): SGHTA, FQGNSA. The CDR3 DNA reads TGTGCCAGCGGGGGGTATAATTCCTACGAGCAGTACTTC. It is translated as CASGGYNSYEQYF.

This clone was observed once. The rearrangement uses TRBV9 and TRBJ2-2; D unresolved. This CDR3 region has 16 residues. V was clipped by 0 bases and J by 0 bases, with 9 bases between them. Germline V CDR1 and CDR2: SGDLS, YYNGEE. The CDR3 spells CASSVEPGANTGELFF. CDR3 nucleotides: TGTGCCAGCAGCGTAGAACCGGGTGCGAACACCGGGGAGCTGTTTTTT.

The chain links TRBV9 to TRBJ2-2, with D hard to call. The CDR3 runs to 13 residues. The V end was cut by 3 bases, the J end by 5 bases, with 8 bases between. Germline V lookup: CDR1 SGDLS, CDR2 YYNGEE. The CDR3, as DNA: TGTGCCAGCAGCGCAGAATTGACCGGGGAGCTGTTTTTT. Translation gives CASSAELTGELFF.

The chain uses TRBV5-4 and TRBJ2-7; 11 bases align to TRBD2. The CDR3 covers 16 residues. CDR1 is SGHNT and CDR2 is YYREEE in the germline V gene (reference sequence). The junction had 11 bases not matched to a gene; V was cut back by 2 bases and J by 7 bases. CDR3 residues: CASSFGLAGGALEQYF. DNA of the CDR3: TGTGCCAGCAGCTTTGGCTTAGCGGGAGGGGCGCTAGAGCAGTACTTC.

This sequence joins TRBV5-5 and TRBJ2-6; 7 positions agree with TRBD1. The CDR3 runs to 16 residues. Unmatched junction bases numbered 4, after V lost 2 bases and J lost 2 bases. From germline, CDR1 is SGHKS and CDR2 YYEKEE (reference sequence). The CDR3 protein is CASSFRQGAGANVLTF. The CDR3 bases are TGTGCCAGCAGCTTCCGACAGGGCGCTGGGGCCAACGTCCTGACTTTC.

The gene calls are TRBV18 and TRBJ2-1, with 8 bases aligning to TRBD2. V shed 2 bases, J shed 7 bases, and the junction held 4 bases outside the gene matches. The germline gives CDR1 KGHSH, CDR2 LQKENI. The CDR3 loop spans 14 amino acids. CDR3 sequence: CASSPNSGVNEQFF. The CDR3 DNA is TGTGCCAGCTCACCAAATAGCGGGGTTAATGAGCAGTTCTTC.

The chain carries TRBV19 and TRBJ1-1; the D is unclear. CDR1 and CDR2 from the germline V gene are LNHDA and SQIVND (reference sequence). Trimming shortened V by 6 bases and J by 1 base, and 18 bases separated the two germline ends. CDR3 size: 16 residues. The CDR3 loop reads CASSARRWASNTEAFF. For the CDR3, the DNA is TGTGCCAGTAGCGCGAGGAGGTGGGCATCGAACACTGAAGCTTTCTTT.

This chain uses TRBV21-1 with TRBJ2-5; the D call TRBD2 from the table was never checked on the DNA. TRBV21-1 is noted as a pseudogene. This CDR3 is 14 amino acids long. The CDR3 loop reads CASSKSRVQETQYF. CDR3 nucleotides: TGTGCCAGCAGCAAATCACGGGTCCAAGAGACCCAGTACTTC.

The V call is TRBV25-1, the J call TRBJ2-3; possible D gene TRBD2, 6 bases. Germline CDR1 and CDR2: MGHDK and SYGVNS. V shed 9 bases and J shed 2 bases, with 21 bases lying between them. The CDR3 extends over 16 amino acids. For the CDR3, the DNA is TGTGCCAGTGGGCCAGCCAAGGCGGGACTCACAGATACGCAGTATTTT. Protein product: CASGPAKAGLTDTQYF.